These T cell receptor beta chains were read from a single sample in a study of cytomegalovirus exposure and HLA in healthy donors. Produced via immunoSEQ multiplex PCR; TCRdb's table is partial and in-frame only. The data hold 170,000 or so clones, with 78% observed a single time. Material for sequencing was PBMCs. The receptors originated from a woman in her fifties or sixties in good health and CMV-seropositive. Each CDR3 is given with its conserved first and last residue. Each record gives: J gene, D gene, clone size, V gene, CDR3 DNA, CDR3 protein. The D gene is left open where the match is weak. Size is stated for part of the rows, as once, few or many counts, or as a class when the clone is expanded.

TRBJ2-1	TRBD1	-	TRBV28	TGTGCCAGCATGTGGACAGGGGGGAACAATGAGCAGTTCTTC	CASMWTGGNNEQFF
TRBJ2-3	-	few	TRBV5-4	TGTGCCAGCAGCGGGACTGCCCGCACAGATACGCAGTATTTT	CASSGTARTDTQYF
TRBJ1-4	-	-	TRBV5-8	TGTGCCAGCCCCAGACGGGAAACTAATGAAAAACTGTTTTTT	CASPRRETNEKLFF
TRBJ1-3	-	once	TRBV28	TGTGCCAGCAGTTTAGCCAGGGCTCCTGGAAACACCATATATTTT	CASSLARAPGNTIYF
TRBJ2-1	TRBD2	once	TRBV29-1	TGCAGCGTTTCCCCTAGCGGGAGGGGAAGTTCCTACAATGAGCAGTTCTTC	CSVSPSGRGSSYNEQFF
TRBJ2-7	-	-	TRBV7-2	TGTGCCAGCAGCTCCACACGGAGCGGGGAGCAGTACTTC	CASSSTRSGEQYF
TRBJ2-5	TRBD1	-	TRBV7-3	TGTGCCAGCAGCCCCGGGACAGGGGGAGAGACCCAGTACTTC	CASSPGTGGETQYF
TRBJ1-2	TRBD1	-	TRBV29-1	TGCAGCGTTGAAGGGGGACAGGTCTATGGCTACACCTTC	CSVEGGQVYGYTF
TRBJ2-1	TRBD2	-	TRBV6-1	TGTGCCAGCAGTGGGTCTAGCGGGAGGGCGTCCTACAATGAGCAGTTCTTC	CASSGSSGRASYNEQFF
TRBJ2-1	TRBD2	few	TRBV6-5	TGTGCCAGCAGTTCCAATCTAGCGGGGATATACAATGAGCAGTTCTTC	CASSSNLAGIYNEQFF
TRBJ2-3	TRBD2	once	TRBV10-1	TGCGCCAGCAGTGAGACTAGCGGGAGTCCCCATGCCTCTCGTACGCAGTATTTT	CASSETSGSPHASRTQYF
TRBJ2-1	TRBD2	-	TRBV29-1	TGCAGCGTTTCTTCAGGACTAGCTTACAATGAGCAGTTCTTC	CSVSSGLAYNEQFF
TRBJ1-2	-	-	TRBV5-8	TGTGCCAGCAGCTTTCGCACCCGAGATGGTTCGGGCTACACCTTC	CASSFRTRDGSGYTF
TRBJ1-2	-	-	TRBV9	TGTGCCAGCAGCCCAGTGGGCAGGGGATCTGGCTACACCTTC	CASSPVGRGSGYTF
TRBJ2-7	TRBD2	-	TRBV13	TGTGCCAGCAGCTTTAGGGAGGGTGGGGCCTACGAGCAGTACTTC	CASSFREGGAYEQYF
TRBJ2-7	TRBD1	-	TRBV7-6	TGTGCCAGCAGCTTAGAAGGGACAGGGGTGTGGGAGCAGTACTTC	CASSLEGTGVWEQYF
TRBJ1-2	TRBD1	-	TRBV7-2	TGTGCCAGCAGTTCCTCCGGGACAGGATATGGCTACACCTTC	CASSSSGTGYGYTF
TRBJ2-1	TRBD2	once	TRBV11-2	TGTGCCAGCAGCTTAGAGGGACTAGCGTCCTCGAGGTTCTTC	CASSLEGLASSRFF
TRBJ2-2	-	-	TRBV11-2	TGTGCCAGCAGTAAAGGGACTTCCGACGCCGGGGAGCTGTTTTTT	CASSKGTSDAGELFF
TRBJ2-3	TRBD2	-	TRBV29-1	TGCAGCGTTGACGGGGGGGGCGCAGATACGCAGTATTTT	CSVDGGGADTQYF
TRBJ1-6	-	-	TRBV4-3	TGCGCCAGCAGCCAAGTGGGAGGAAATTCACCCCTCCACTTT	CASSQVGGNSPLHF
TRBJ2-2	TRBD2	-	TRBV7-8	TGTGCCAGCAGCTCCGGGACTAGTAGCACCGGGGAGCTGTTTTTT	CASSSGTSSTGELFF
TRBJ2-1	TRBD2	few	TRBV7-2	TGTGCCAGCAGCTCAACGGGACTAGCGGGAGGCAATGAGCAGTTCTTC	CASSSTGLAGGNEQFF
TRBJ2-1	-	-	TRBV5-5	TGTGCCAGCAGCGAGACAGGCTACAATGAGCAGTTCTTC	CASSETGYNEQFF
TRBJ2-5	-	-	TRBV7-2	TGTGCCAGCAGCTTGGCTCACCAAGAGACCCAGTACTTC	CASSLAHQETQYF